This T cell receptor beta chain is drawn from a study of OX40 agonist ivuxolimab in advanced cancers. About this clone itself: Its target is unknown.

Study-level points and caveats: Low levels of normalized T-cell clonal expansion also appeared in some nonresponders.

Method: immunoSEQ multiplex PCR; TCRdb's copy keeps in-frame clones and lacks some. The table lists under 85,000 clones, 85% to 95% of them singletons. The TCR sequence derives from an adult with an advanced solid tumor such as melanoma, head and neck, liver or kidney cancer. This specimen was CD4+ or CD8+ T cells sorted from blood, taken in a trial of the OX40 agonist ivuxolimab.

The CDR3 coding sequence is TGTGCCAGCAGCTTAGTCCGCGAGTACGAGCAGTACTTC. Amino acid sequence: CASSLVREYEQYF. This chain joins TRBV7-9 and TRBJ2-7; D gene uncertain. V dropped 1 base and J dropped 4 bases, with 8 bases sitting between them. The CDR3 consists of 13 residues. The germline gives CDR1 SEHNR, CDR2 FQNEAQ (reference sequence).